Below are 16 T cell receptor beta chains sequenced from a single sample in a study of post-analysis software for immune sequencing data. Every TCR beta cDNA library bore unique molecular identifiers. TCRdb re-called the PCR reads through MiXCR, storing one row per CDR3 protein. The sample lists 160,000 or so distinct CDR3 sequences, 35% to 40% occurring once. The material sequenced was blood, taken after autologous hematopoietic stem cell transplantation. The source is a girl aged 10 to 17 with multiple sclerosis.

This sequence joins TRBV19 and TRBJ1-5; TRBD1 might be the D (5 bases). The CDR3 runs 12 residues. Germline V gene data show CDR1 as LNHDA and CDR2 as SQIVND (reference sequence). Trimming removed 9 bases from V and 6 bases from J, with 12 bases in between. The CDR3 DNA reads TGTGCCAGGAGATGGGGGGGTCAGCCCCAGCATTTT. This codes for CARRWGGQPQHF.

This clonotype was recorded a few times. The J gene is TRBJ2-1, the V gene TRBV19; no clear D gene. Trimming shortened V by 8 bases and J by 0 bases, and 5 bases separated the two germline ends. Germline-derived CDR1 and CDR2 are LNHDA and SQIVND (reference sequence). The CDR3 runs 12 residues. CDR3 nucleotide sequence: TGTGCCAGTTATGGCTCCTACAATGAGCAGTTCTTC. Its translation is CASYGSYNEQFF.

This clonotype has more than one count but fewer than ten. This chain joins TRBV28 and TRBJ2-3, with 8 bases matching TRBD1. Germline lookup yields CDR1 MDHEN and CDR2 SYDVKM. Trimming at V came to 8 bases and at J to 2 bases, leaving 6 bases not matched to a gene. The CDR3 runs 14 residues. The CDR3, as DNA: TGTGCCAGCTCGACAGGGGCGATCACAGATACGCAGTATTTT. Translating gives CASSTGAITDTQYF.

This clonotype has a handful of counts. DNA for the CDR3: TGTGCCAGCAGTTATGCCCGCGAAGAGACCCAGTACTTC. This sequence encodes CASSYAREETQYF. The chain uses TRBV28 and TRBJ2-5, with D uncertain. Trimming pared 4 bases from V and 3 bases from J, leaving 9 bases between. In germline, CDR1 is MDHEN, CDR2 SYDVKM. The length of the CDR3 is 13 residues. The complete variable domain, with remaining parts taken from reference TRBV28 and TRBJ2-5, reads DVKVTQSSRYLVKRTGEKVFLECVQDMDHENMFWYRQDPGLGLRLIYFSYDVKMKEKGDIPEGYSVSREKKERFSLILESASTNQTSMYLCASSYAREETQYFGPGTRLLVL.

J is TRBJ2-7 and V is TRBV7-2; TRBD1 is a possible D gene (5 bases). CDR3 length equals 15 residues. Trimming left V 5 bases short and J 3 bases short, with 17 bases between. Germline CDR1 is SGHTA and CDR2 is FQGNSA. The CDR3 coding sequence is TGTGCCAGCAGCAAGTTACCAGGGTCGGACTACGAGCAGTACTTC. Translated: CASSKLPGSDYEQYF.

The chain combines TRBV7-9 with TRBJ2-5; a weak D match, TRBD1 (5 bases). The V end lost 7 bases, the J end lost 3 bases, and 18 bases lay between the germline ends. This CDR3 has 15 residues. Germline V gives CDR1 SEHNR, CDR2 FQNEAQ (reference sequence). For the CDR3, the DNA is TGTGCCAGCAACCCTGGGCAGGGTCGGGAAGAGACCCAGTACTTC. It encodes CASNPGQGREETQYF.

The CDR3 loop reads CAISDLADTQYF. DNA of the CDR3: TGTGCCATCAGTGACCTAGCAGATACGCAGTATTTT. The gene calls are TRBV10-3 and TRBJ2-3; no clear D. V lost 3 bases, J lost 4 bases, and 5 bases lay in between. This CDR3 is built from 12 residues. Germline CDR1 is ENHRY and CDR2 is SYGVKD.

This chain links TRBV7-2 with TRBJ2-1; D remains ambiguous. The germline gives CDR1 SGHTA, CDR2 FQGNSA. The germline V and J ends were trimmed by 4 bases and 10 bases, with 14 bases remaining between them. The CDR3 spans 13 residues. DNA of the CDR3: TGTGCCAGCAGCTCACGACACCTAAGAGAGCAGTTCTTC. Translation: CASSSRHLREQFF.

A few counts support this clonotype. The rearrangement uses TRBV28 and TRBJ2-2, with TRBD2 matching 10 bases. The length of the CDR3 is 16 residues. J lost 4 bases, V lost 1 base, and 3 bases had no gene match. CDR1 is MDHEN and CDR2 is SYDVKM in the germline V gene. The CDR3 bases are TGTGCCAGCAGTTTATTGTCTAGCGGGAGCACCGGGGAGCTGTTTTTT. This sequence encodes CASSLLSSGSTGELFF.

This rearrangement joins TRBV7-6 to TRBJ1-1; 10 bases are a match to TRBD1. Germline CDR1 is SGHVS and CDR2 is FNYEAQ. The CDR3 contains 14 residues. V lost 5 bases to trimming and J lost 5 bases; unmatched junction nucleotides: 5. CDR3 region: CASSIRTGGTEAFF. The CDR3 nucleotides read TGTGCCAGCAGCATACGGACAGGGGGTACTGAAGCTTTCTTT.

The gene calls are TRBV5-1 and TRBJ2-4, with unresolved D. Trimming pared 0 bases from V and 4 bases from J, leaving 5 bases between. This CDR3 is 13 amino acids long. The germline V gene encodes CDR1 SGHRS and CDR2 YFSETQ. CDR3 loop: CASSLGQKNIQYF. The CDR3 DNA reads TGCGCCAGCAGCTTGGGGCAGAAAAACATTCAGTACTTC.

The gene calls are TRBV5-1 and TRBJ2-3, with 10 nucleotides matching TRBD2. With 0 bases clipped from V and 2 bases from J, the junction kept 6 bases outside the gene matches. CDR1 is SGHRS, CDR2 YFSETQ, per germline. The CDR3 runs 17 residues. Here the CDR3 DNA reads TGCGCCAGCAGCTTGGAGCGGCTAGCGGGGGTCACAGATACGCAGTATTTT. Protein sequence: CASSLERLAGVTDTQYF.

There are a few counts of this clonotype. The chain has TRBV11-2 and TRBJ1-2; the match to TRBD1 covers 7 bases. Germline-derived CDR1 and CDR2 are SGHAT and FQNNGV. This CDR3 is 14 amino acids long. The trim removed 5 bases at V and 2 bases at J, leaving 5 bases unmatched. For the CDR3, the DNA is TGTGCCAGCAGCCCGGGACAGCCGAACTATGGCTACACCTTC. The encoded protein is CASSPGQPNYGYTF. Together with reference TRBV11-2 and TRBJ1-2, the CDR3 gives the full variable domain: EAGVAQSPRYKIIEKRQSVAFWCNPISGHATLYWYQQILGQGPKLLIQFQNNGVVDDSQLPKDRFSAERLKGVDSTLKIQPAKLEDSAVYLCASSPGQPNYGYTFGSGTRLTVV.

This clonotype was detected a few times. The rearrangement uses TRBV7-2 and TRBJ2-1; the D gene is possibly TRBD2 (5 bases). Germline CDR1 and CDR2: SGHTA and FQGNSA. V was pared by 0 bases and J by 1 base, with 10 bases between. The CDR3 length is 16 residues. The DNA for the CDR3 is TGTGCCAGCAGCTTAGCGAGCTTAGCGTCCTACAATGAGCAGTTCTTC. Translating it yields CASSLASLASYNEQFF.

The rearrangement links TRBV15 to TRBJ1-5; 7 positions match TRBD1. CDR1 is LNHNV, CDR2 YYDKDF, per germline (reference sequence). V was clipped by 8 bases and J by 2 bases; unmatched bases: 6. CDR3 length: 14 amino acids. This CDR3 reads CATRQGWGNQPQHF. The CDR3 DNA reads as TGTGCCACCCGACAGGGTTGGGGCAATCAGCCCCAGCATTTT.

The genes are TRBV7-2 and TRBJ2-1; D gene uncertain. Germline V gene sequence: CDR1 SGHTA, CDR2 FQGNSA. The CDR3 is made up of 14 amino acids. With 1 base removed from V and 5 bases from J, the gap between germline ends came to 9 bases. The CDR3 loop reads CASSLGTTHNEQFF. Written as DNA, the CDR3 is TGTGCCAGCAGCTTAGGGACGACCCACAATGAGCAGTTCTTC.